Sequencing of this T cell receptor beta chain was carried out in a study of shared clonotypes between healthy human individuals. The CDR3 length is 15 residues. Germline CDR1 reads LGHNA; CDR2 reads YNFKEQ. The V and J ends lost 4 bases and 2 bases, in that order; junction bases with no gene match: 4. General observations from the study: Clonotypes not shared had lower generation probabilities than those common to all four donors. Deeper or shallower sequencing was expected to change how clonotypes are shared among donors.

CD4+ cells yielded CD45RA+ naive and CD45RA-negative memory subsets. Some clones are missing from TCRdb's copy, which holds only in-frame ones; the method was immunoSEQ multiplex PCR. The sample has over 1.5 million clones, 95% to 99% seen once; the top ten hold 0.4% to 0.45%. Comments on this clone: Antigen specificity is unknown.

Sequenced: naive CD4+ T cells sorted from blood. The subset: CD45RA+ positively selected. The sequence was collected from a man aged 30 to 39 in good health. The chain recombines TRBV4-2 with TRBJ1-4; 7 bases are a match to TRBD1. CDR3 protein: CASSPTGPTNEKLFF. For the CDR3, the DNA is TGTGCCAGCAGCCCGACAGGGCCGACTAATGAAAAACTGTTTTTT.